This T cell receptor beta chain stems from a study of blood T cell repertoires in COVID-19. The CDR3 is made up of 15 amino acids. With 5 bases clipped from V and 4 bases from J, the junction kept 10 bases outside the gene matches. Germline V CDR1 and CDR2: SEHNR, FQNEAQ (reference sequence). Across about two dozen US areas, participants ranged in age from roughly 18 to 89 years. Original methodology: Estimated nucleated cell counts came from reference gene primer amplification. Measured with immunoSEQ multiplex PCR; TCRdb has only the in-frame clones, and not every one. V, J and clone size reflect that table, while D and trimming were determined from the DNA. Of about 440,000 clones listed, around nine tenths are singletons.

Sequencing was carried out using PBMCs or T cells enriched from blood (not recorded which). This sequence joins TRBV7-9 and TRBJ1-1; TRBD1 agrees at 7 bases. The receptor's source is a young woman with acute COVID-19. In DNA form, the CDR3 reads TGTGCCAGCAGCCCTGCGACAGGGAGAACCACTGAAGCTTTCTTT. Protein sequence: CASSPATGRTTEAFF.